The T cell receptor beta chain described here comes from a study of blood T cell repertoires in COVID-19. Clones were sequenced by immunoSEQ multiplex PCR, and TCRdb holds only the in-frame ones, with some missing. The table has 80,000 to 100,000 clones, under 90% seen once; the top ten hold about 1.5%. V gave up 5 bases and J gave up 4 bases; unmatched junction bases: 8. The CDR3 is 15 residues long. Germline loops: CDR1 SGHNT, CDR2 YYREEE (reference sequence). The rearrangement joins TRBV5-4 to TRBJ2-1, with 8 bases lining up with TRBD2. Specimen: peripheral blood. The TCR sequence derives from a human donor with active COVID-19. The donor label of this sample is uncertain. CDR3 sequence reads: CASSSTSGGYNEQFF. CDR3 coding DNA: TGTGCCAGCAGTTCCACTAGCGGAGGATACAATGAGCAGTTCTTC. The whole variable domain, filled in from reference TRBV5-4 and TRBJ2-1, reads ETGVTQSPTHLIKTRGQQVTLRCSSQSGHNTVSWYQQALGQGPQFIFQYYREEENGRGNFPPRFSGLQFPNYSSELNVNALELDDSALYLCASSSTSGGYNEQFFGPGTRLTVL.